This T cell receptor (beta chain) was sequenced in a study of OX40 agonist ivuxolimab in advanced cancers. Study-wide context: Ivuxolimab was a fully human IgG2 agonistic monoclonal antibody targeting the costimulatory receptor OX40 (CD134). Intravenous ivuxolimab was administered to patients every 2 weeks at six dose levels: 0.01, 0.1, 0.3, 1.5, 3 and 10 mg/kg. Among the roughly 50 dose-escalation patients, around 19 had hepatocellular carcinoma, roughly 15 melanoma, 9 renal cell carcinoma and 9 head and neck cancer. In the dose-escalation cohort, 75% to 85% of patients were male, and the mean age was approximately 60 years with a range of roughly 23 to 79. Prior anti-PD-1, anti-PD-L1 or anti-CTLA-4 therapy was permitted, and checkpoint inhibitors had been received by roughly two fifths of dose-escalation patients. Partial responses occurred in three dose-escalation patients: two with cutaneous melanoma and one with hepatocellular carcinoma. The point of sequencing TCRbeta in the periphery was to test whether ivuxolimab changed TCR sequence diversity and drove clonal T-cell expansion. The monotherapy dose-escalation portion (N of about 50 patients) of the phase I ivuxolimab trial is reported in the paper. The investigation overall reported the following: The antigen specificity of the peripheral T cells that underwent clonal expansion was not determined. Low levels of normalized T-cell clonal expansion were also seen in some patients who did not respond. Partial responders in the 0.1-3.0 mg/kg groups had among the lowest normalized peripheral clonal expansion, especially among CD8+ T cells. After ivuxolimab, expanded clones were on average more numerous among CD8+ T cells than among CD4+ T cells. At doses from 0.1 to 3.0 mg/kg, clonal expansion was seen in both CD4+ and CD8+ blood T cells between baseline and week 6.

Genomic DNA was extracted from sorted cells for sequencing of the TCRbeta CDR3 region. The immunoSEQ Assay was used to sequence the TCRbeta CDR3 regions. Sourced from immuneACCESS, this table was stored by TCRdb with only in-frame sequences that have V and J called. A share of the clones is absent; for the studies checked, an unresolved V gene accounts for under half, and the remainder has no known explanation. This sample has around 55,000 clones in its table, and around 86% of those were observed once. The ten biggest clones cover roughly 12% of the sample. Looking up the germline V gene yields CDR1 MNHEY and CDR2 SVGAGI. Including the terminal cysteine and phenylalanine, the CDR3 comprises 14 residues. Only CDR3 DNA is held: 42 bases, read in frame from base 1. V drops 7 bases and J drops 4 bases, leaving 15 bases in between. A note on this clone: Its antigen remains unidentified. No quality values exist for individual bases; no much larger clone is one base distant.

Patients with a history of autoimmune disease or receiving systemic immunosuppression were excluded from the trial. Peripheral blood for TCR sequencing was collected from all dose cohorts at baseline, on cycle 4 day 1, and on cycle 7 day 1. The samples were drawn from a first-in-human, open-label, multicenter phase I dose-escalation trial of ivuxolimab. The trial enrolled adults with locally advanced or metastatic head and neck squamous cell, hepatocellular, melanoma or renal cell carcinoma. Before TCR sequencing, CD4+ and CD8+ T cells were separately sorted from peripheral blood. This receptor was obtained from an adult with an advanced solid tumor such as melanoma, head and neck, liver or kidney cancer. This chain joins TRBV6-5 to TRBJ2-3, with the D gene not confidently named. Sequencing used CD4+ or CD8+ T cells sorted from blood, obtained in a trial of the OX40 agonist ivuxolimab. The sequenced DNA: TGTGCCAGCACCAGTGGGTGGGGTCCAGATACGCAGTATTTT. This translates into CASTSGWGPDTQYF.